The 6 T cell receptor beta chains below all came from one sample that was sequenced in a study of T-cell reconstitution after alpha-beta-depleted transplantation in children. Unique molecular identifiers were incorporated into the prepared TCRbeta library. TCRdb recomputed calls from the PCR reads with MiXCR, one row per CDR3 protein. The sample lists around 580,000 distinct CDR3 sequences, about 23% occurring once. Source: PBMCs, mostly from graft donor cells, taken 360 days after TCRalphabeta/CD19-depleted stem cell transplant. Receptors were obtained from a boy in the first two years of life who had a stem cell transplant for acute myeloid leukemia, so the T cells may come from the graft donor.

CDR3 in amino acids: CSVTRTGANVLTF. DNA for the CDR3: TGCAGCGTTACGAGGACTGGGGCCAACGTCCTGACTTTC. The rearrangement links TRBV29-1 to TRBJ2-6; D gene uncertain. Germline V gene data show CDR1 as SQVTM and CDR2 as ANQGSEA. This CDR3 is 13 amino acids long. Between the trimmed V and J ends, which lost 5 bases and 2 bases, there was a span of 7 bases. Complete variable domain (other parts from reference TRBV29-1 and TRBJ2-6): SAVISQKPSRDICQRGTSLTIQCQVDSQVTMMFWYRQQPGQSLTLIATANQGSEATYESGFVIDKFPISRPNLTFSTLTVSNMSPEDSSIYLCSVTRTGANVLTFGAGSRLTVL.

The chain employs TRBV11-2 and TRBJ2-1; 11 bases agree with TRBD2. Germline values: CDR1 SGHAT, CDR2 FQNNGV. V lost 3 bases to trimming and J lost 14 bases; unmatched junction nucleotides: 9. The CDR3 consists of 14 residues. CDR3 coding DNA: TGTGCCAGCAGCTTCGGGCTAGCGGGGGGAGGAGAGTTCTTC. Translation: CASSFGLAGGGEFF.

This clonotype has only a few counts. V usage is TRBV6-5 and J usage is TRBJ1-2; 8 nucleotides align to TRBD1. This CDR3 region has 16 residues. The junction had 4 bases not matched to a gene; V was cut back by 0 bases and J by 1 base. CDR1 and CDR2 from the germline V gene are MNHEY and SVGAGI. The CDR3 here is CASSYSTGADNYGYTF. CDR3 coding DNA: TGTGCCAGCAGTTACTCGACAGGGGCGGATAACTATGGCTACACCTTC.

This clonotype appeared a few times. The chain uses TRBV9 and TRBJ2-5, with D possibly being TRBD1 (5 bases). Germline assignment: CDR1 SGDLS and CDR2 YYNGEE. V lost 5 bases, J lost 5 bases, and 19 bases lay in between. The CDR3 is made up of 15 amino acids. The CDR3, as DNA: TGTGCCAGCAGTCGTGGTGGCAGGGAAACTGAGACCCAGTACTTC. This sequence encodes CASSRGGRETETQYF.

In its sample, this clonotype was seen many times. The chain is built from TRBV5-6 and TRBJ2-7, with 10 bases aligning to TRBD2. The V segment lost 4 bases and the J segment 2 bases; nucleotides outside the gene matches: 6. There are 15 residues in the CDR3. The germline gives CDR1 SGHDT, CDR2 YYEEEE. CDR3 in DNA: TGTGCCAGCAGCCAAAGCGGGGGGGTTCCCTACGAGCAGTACGTC. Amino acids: CASSQSGGVPYEQYV.

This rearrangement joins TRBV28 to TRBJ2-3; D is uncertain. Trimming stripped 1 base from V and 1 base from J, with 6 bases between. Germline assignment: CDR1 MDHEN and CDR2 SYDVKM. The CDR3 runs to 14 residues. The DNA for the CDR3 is TGTGCCAGCAGTTTATATACAGGCACAGATACGCAGTATTTT. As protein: CASSLYTGTDTQYF.